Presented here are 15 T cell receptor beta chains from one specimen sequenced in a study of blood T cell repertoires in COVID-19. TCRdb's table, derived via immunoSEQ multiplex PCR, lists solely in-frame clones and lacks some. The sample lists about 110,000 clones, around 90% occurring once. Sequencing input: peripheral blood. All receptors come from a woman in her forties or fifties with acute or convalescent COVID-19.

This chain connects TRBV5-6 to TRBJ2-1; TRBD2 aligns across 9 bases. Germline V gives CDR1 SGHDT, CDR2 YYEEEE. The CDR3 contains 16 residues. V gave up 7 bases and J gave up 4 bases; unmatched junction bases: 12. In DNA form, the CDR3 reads TGTGCCAGCGGATCGACCGGGACTAGCCGATACAATGAGCAGTTCTTC. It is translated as CASGSTGTSRYNEQFF.

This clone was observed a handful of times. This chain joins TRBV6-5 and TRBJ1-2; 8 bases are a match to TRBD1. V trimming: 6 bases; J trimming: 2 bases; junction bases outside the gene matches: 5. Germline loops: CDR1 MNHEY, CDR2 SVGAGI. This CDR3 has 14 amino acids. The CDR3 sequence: CASRVDRGNYGYTF. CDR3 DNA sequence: TGTGCCAGCAGGGTCGACAGGGGAAACTATGGCTACACCTTC.

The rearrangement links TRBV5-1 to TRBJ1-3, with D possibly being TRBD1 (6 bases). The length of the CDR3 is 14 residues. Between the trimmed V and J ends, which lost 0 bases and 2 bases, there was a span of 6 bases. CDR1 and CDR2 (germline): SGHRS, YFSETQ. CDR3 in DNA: TGCGCCAGCAGCTTGGACAGGGCTGGAAACACCATATATTTT. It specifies CASSLDRAGNTIYF.

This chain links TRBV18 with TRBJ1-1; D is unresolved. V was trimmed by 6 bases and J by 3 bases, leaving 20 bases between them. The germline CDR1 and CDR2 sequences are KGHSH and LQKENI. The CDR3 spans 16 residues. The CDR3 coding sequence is TGTGCCAGCTCCACCGGGATCAACCCTTCGGACACTGAAGCTTTCTTT. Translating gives CASSTGINPSDTEAFF.

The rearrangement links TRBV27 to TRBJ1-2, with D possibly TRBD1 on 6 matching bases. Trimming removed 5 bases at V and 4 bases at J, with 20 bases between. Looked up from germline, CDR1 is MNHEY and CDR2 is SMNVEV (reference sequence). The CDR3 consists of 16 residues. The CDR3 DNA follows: TGTGCCAGCAGTGGGAGAACAGGGACCGGGTTCTATGGCTACACCTTC. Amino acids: CASSGRTGTGFYGYTF.

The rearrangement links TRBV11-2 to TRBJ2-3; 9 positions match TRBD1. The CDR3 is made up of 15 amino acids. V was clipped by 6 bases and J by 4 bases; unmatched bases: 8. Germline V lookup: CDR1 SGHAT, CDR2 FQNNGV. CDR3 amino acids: CASSSGTGSPDTQYF. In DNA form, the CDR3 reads TGTGCCAGCAGTTCCGGGACAGGGAGTCCAGATACGCAGTATTTT.

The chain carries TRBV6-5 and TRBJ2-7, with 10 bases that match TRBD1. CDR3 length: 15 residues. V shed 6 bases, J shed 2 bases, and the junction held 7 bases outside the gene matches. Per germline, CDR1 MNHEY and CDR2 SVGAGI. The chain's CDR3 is CASRRQGAGAYEQYF. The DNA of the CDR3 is TGTGCCAGCAGGAGACAGGGGGCCGGCGCCTACGAGCAGTACTTC.

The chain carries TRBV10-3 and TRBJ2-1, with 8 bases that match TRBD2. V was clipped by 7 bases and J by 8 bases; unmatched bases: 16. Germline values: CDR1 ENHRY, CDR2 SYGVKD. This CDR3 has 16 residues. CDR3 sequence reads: CAITATTLKREYEQFF. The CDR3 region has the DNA TGTGCCATCACCGCAACAACCTTGAAGCGGGAGTATGAGCAGTTCTTC.

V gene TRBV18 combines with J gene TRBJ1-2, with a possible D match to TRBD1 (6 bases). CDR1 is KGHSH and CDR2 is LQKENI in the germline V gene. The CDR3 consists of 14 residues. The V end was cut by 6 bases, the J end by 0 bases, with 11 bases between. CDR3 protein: CASSGGAPNYGYTF. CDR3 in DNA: TGTGCCAGCTCCGGGGGGGCGCCTAACTATGGCTACACCTTC.

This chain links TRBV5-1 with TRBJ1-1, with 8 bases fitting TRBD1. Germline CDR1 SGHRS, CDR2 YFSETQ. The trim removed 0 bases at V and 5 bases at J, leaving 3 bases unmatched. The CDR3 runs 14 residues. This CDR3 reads CASSLDGQGTEAFF. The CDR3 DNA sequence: TGCGCCAGCAGCTTGGACGGACAGGGTACTGAAGCTTTCTTT.

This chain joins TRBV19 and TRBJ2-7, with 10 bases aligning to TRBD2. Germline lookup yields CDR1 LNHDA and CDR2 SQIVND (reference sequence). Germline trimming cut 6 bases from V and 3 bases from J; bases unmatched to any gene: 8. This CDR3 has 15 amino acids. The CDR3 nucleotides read TGTGCCAGTAGCTCCTCTAGCGGGAGAATCTACGAGCAGTACTTC. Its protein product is CASSSSSGRIYEQYF.

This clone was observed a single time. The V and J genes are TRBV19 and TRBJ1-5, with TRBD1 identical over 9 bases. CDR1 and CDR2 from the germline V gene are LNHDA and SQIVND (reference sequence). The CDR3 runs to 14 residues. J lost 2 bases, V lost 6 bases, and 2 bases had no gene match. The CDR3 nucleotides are TGTGCCAGTAGAAGGGACAGGGGCAATCAGCCCCAGCATTTT. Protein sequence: CASRRDRGNQPQHF.

As DNA, the CDR3 is TGCGCCAGCAGCTTGACTAGCGGGGCCCTTTGGGAGCAGTACTTC. Its protein is CASSLTSGALWEQYF. The genes are TRBV5-1 and TRBJ2-7; 10 bases line up with TRBD2. The CDR3 spans 15 residues. V shed 1 base, J shed 7 bases, and the junction held 8 bases outside the gene matches. Germline CDR1 is SGHRS and CDR2 is YFSETQ.

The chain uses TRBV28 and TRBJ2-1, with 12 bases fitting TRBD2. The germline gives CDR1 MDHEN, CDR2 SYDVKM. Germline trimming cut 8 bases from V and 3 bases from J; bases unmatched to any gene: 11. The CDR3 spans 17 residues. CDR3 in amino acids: CASHPRGGLAGYNEQFF. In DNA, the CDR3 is TGTGCCAGCCACCCCCGGGGGGGACTAGCGGGCTACAATGAGCAGTTCTTC.

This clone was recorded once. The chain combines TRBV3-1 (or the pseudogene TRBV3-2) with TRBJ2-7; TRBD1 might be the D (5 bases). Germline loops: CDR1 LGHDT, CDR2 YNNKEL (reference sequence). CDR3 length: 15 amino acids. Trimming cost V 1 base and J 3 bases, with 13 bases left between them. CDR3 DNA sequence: TGTGCCAGCAGCCAAGCTTCCCGGACACGCTACGAGCAGTACTTC. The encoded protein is CASSQASRTRYEQYF.